The following is a TCR beta chain sequence with its context. Its cognate antigen is unknown. With 0 bases clipped from V and 6 bases from J, the junction kept 3 bases outside the gene matches. The CDR3 spans 14 residues. CDR1 is SGHRS, CDR2 YFSETQ, per germline. This sample stems from a study of prognosis after radiotherapy for stage I lung cancer. Genomic DNA yielded TCR beta CDR3, amplified by two-round multiplex PCR. For every TRBV and TRBJ gene, a specific primer was used in first-round PCR. TCRdb ran MiXCR on the multiplex PCR reads and lists one entry per CDR3 protein. The top ten clones hold roughly 34% of a sample with approximately 30,000 distinct CDR3 sequences, about 30% of them seen once. Study-level results: Patients developing distant metastases showed lower Shannon entropy after stereotactic body radiation therapy. There was no determination made of whether the expanded TCR clones were tumor-specific. Counted unique TCR clones declined after stereotactic body radiation therapy (median roughly 10,000 versus 7,000).

The clonotype comes from a donor aged 50 or older with non-small cell lung cancer. The chain joins TRBV5-1 to TRBJ2-7; TRBD2 matches at 10 bases. Source: PBMCs, taken before or after stereotactic body radiation therapy (not recorded which). The CDR3 sequence: CASSLALAGLEQYF. The CDR3 nucleotides are TGCGCCAGCAGCTTGGCACTAGCGGGACTCGAGCAGTACTTC.